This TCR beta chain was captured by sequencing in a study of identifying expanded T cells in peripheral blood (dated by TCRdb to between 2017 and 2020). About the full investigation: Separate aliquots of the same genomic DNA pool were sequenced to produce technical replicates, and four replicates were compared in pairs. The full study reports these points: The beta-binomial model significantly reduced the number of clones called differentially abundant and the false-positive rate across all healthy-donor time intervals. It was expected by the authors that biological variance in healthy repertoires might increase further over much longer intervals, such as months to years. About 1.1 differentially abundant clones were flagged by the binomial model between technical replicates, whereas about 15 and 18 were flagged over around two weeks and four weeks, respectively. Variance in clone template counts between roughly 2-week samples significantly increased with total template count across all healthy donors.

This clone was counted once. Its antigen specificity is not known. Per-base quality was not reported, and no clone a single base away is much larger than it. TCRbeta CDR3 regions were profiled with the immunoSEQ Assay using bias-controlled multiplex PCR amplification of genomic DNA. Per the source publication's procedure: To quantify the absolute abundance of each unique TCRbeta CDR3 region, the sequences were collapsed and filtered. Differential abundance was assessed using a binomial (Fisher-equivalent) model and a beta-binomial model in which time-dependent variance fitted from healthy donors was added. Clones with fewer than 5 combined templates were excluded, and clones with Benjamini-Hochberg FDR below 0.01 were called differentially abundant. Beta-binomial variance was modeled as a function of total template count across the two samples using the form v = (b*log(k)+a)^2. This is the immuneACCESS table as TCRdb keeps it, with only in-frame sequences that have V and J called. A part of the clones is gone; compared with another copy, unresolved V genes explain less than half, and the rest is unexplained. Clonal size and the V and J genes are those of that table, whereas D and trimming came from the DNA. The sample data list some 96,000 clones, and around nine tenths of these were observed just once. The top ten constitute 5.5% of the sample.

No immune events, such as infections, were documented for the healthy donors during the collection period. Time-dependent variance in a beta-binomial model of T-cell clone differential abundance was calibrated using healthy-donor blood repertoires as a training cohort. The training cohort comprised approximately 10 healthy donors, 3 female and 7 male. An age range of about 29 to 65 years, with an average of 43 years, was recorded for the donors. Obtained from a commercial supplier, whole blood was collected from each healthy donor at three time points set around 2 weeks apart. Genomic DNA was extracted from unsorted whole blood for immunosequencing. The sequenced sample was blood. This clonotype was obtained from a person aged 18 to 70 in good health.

DNA sequence: TGTGCCAGCTCACCACGTCATAGGGGGCAAAATCCGGTCTATGGCTACACCTTC. It encodes CASSPRHRGQNPVYGYTF. This chain is built from TRBV18 and TRBJ1-2; 7 middle bases align to TRBD1. The CDR3 goes from the cysteine to the phenylalanine over 18 residues. Of all the DNA, just the CDR3 is kept, 54 bases in frame from base 1. Trimming removed 1 base from V and 4 bases from J; the gene matches leave 15 bases unexplained. CDR1 and CDR2, per the germline V gene, are KGHSH and LQKENI.